This is a list of T cell receptor beta chains from one sample in a study of technical replicates of blood from several donors. Here immunoSEQ multiplex PCR was the method, and the copy in TCRdb shows in-frame clones only, minus some. The sample holds tens of thousands of clones, about 94% seen once. What was sequenced was T cells isolated from PBMCs. The receptors stem from a human donor in good health. Both conserved end residues are part of each CDR3. Each record gives: D gene, clone size, J gene, V gene, CDR3 protein, CDR3 DNA. The D gene is left open where the match is weak. The size of a clone is reported for some rows only, either as once, few or many, or as a class for expanded clones.

TRBD2,.,TRBJ2-1,TRBV9,CASSVGSGSSNEQFF,TGTGCCAGCAGCGTCGGGAGCGGGAGTAGCAATGAGCAGTTCTTC
.,once,TRBJ2-1,TRBV4-3,CASSQGDLKVNEQFF,TGCGCCAGCAGCCAAGGGGACTTAAAGGTAAATGAGCAGTTCTTC
TRBD2,once,TRBJ2-3,TRBV7-8,CASSPSLAGGTDTQYF,TGTGCCAGCAGCCCTTCACTAGCGGGAGGAACAGATACGCAGTATTTT
TRBD2,.,TRBJ2-7,TRBV28,CASSLGASGSYEQYF,TGTGCCAGCAGTTTAGGGGCTAGCGGTTCCTACGAGCAGTACTTC
TRBD1,.,TRBJ1-2,TRBV6-5,CASSPGTGYGYTF,TGTGCCAGCAGTCCAGGGACAGGGTATGGCTACACCTTC
TRBD1,.,TRBJ1-2,TRBV9,CASSVPGTGVGGYTF,TGTGCCAGCAGCGTACCCGGGACAGGGGTGGGCGGCTACACCTTC
TRBD2,.,TRBJ2-5,TRBV7-2,CASSSEAGRETQYF,TGTGCCAGCAGCTCCGAAGCGGGGAGGGAGACCCAGTACTTC
.,.,TRBJ2-7,TRBV30,CAWSVGGRRGYDEQYF,TGTGCCTGGAGTGTGGGAGGGAGGAGGGGGTACGACGAGCAGTACTTC
.,.,TRBJ2-1,TRBV18,CASSPGESSYNEQFF,TGTGCCAGCTCACCAGGAGAGAGCTCCTACAATGAGCAGTTCTTC
TRBD2,.,TRBJ2-5,TRBV30,CAWSPWRTSGSSETQYF,TGTGCCTGGAGTCCCTGGCGGACTAGCGGGAGCTCAGAGACCCAGTACTTC
.,once,TRBJ2-2,TRBV7-9,CASNLRGAGTGELFF,TGTGCCAGCAACCTCAGGGGGGCGGGGACCGGGGAGCTGTTTTTT
TRBD2,.,TRBJ2-7,TRBV11-3,CASSPDPGLEGLREQYF,TGTGCCAGCAGCCCGGACCCGGGACTAGAGGGCCTACGCGAGCAGTACTTC
.,.,TRBJ2-2,TRBV7-2,CASSLDLGELFF,TGTGCCAGCAGCTTAGATCTCGGGGAGCTGTTTTTT
.,.,TRBJ1-1,TRBV5-4,CASSLGTVNTEAFF,TGTGCCAGCAGCTTGGGTACAGTGAACACTGAAGCTTTCTTT
TRBD2,.,TRBJ2-7,TRBV6-5,CASSPGTSGSYEQYF,TGTGCCAGCAGTCCCGGGACTAGCGGTTCCTACGAGCAGTACTTC
TRBD1,.,TRBJ2-4,TRBV27,CASSWRQGDNIQYF,TGTGCCAGCAGTTGGAGACAGGGGGATAACATTCAGTACTTC
.,.,TRBJ2-1,TRBV5-1,CASSFSRDNEQFF,TGCGCCAGCAGCTTTAGCAGGGACAATGAGCAGTTCTTC
TRBD2,.,TRBJ2-1,TRBV4-1,CASSQEGLASYNEQFF,TGCGCCAGCAGCCAAGAGGGACTAGCTTCCTACAATGAGCAGTTCTTC
.,.,TRBJ1-2,TRBV28,CASSRLYGYTF,TGTGCCAGCAGCAGATTGTATGGCTACACCTTC
TRBD1,.,TRBJ1-1,TRBV6-5,CASSSPGQTNTEAFF,TGTGCCAGCAGTTCTCCGGGACAGACGAACACTGAAGCTTTCTTT
TRBD2,.,TRBJ2-2,TRBV27,CASSFIAGGNTGELFF,TGTGCCAGCAGTTTTATAGCGGGAGGGAACACCGGGGAGCTGTTTTTT
.,.,TRBJ2-7,TRBV9,CASSNGRSYEQYF,TGTGCCAGCAGCAATGGCAGGTCCTACGAGCAGTACTTC
TRBD1,.,TRBJ2-6,TRBV30,CAWTKGDSSGANVLTF,TGTGCCTGGACGAAGGGGGACAGCTCTGGGGCCAACGTCCTGACTTTC
TRBD1,.,TRBJ1-2,TRBV9,CASREFGTGGFGRGYTF,TGTGCCAGCAGGGAATTCGGGACAGGGGGCTTTGGAAGGGGCTACACCTTC
.,.,TRBJ2-5,TRBV5-1,CASSLAFPQETQYF,TGCGCCAGCAGCTTGGCCTTCCCCCAAGAGACCCAGTACTTC
.,.,TRBJ1-1,TRBV25-1,CASSEGGQQEHAEAFF,TGTGCCAGCAGTGAAGGCGGACAGCAGGAGCACGCTGAAGCTTTCTTT
.,.,TRBJ1-5,TRBV9,CASSTGSNQPQHF,TGTGCCAGCAGTACAGGGAGCAATCAGCCCCAGCATTTT
TRBD1,.,TRBJ1-4,TRBV9,CASSVTGGVEKLFF,TGTGCCAGCAGCGTGACAGGGGGCGTTGAAAAACTGTTTTTT
TRBD1,.,TRBJ1-1,TRBV29-1,CSVDTGVDTEAFF,TGCAGCGTGGATACAGGGGTCGACACTGAAGCTTTCTTT
.,.,TRBJ1-1,TRBV5-1,CASSPTGGELNTEAFF,TGCGCCAGCAGCCCCACCGGGGGGGAATTGAACACTGAAGCTTTCTTT
TRBD2,.,TRBJ2-1,TRBV2,CASSEWGGRGNNEQFF,TGTGCCAGCAGTGAATGGGGCGGGAGGGGAAACAATGAGCAGTTCTTC
TRBD1,.,TRBJ2-6,TRBV6-4,CASGTGGSGANVLTF,TGTGCCAGCGGGACAGGGGGCTCTGGGGCCAACGTCCTGACTTTC
TRBD2,.,TRBJ2-3,TRBV4-1,CASSLIERELQDTQYF,TGCGCCAGCAGCCTGATCGAGCGGGAGTTGCAAGATACGCAGTATTTT
TRBD1,.,TRBJ1-1,TRBV19,CASSTQGGTEAFF,TGTGCCAGTAGTACTCAGGGGGGCACTGAAGCTTTCTTT
.,once,TRBJ2-5,TRBV6-1,CASKIRQAGRETQYF,TGTGCCAGCAAAATAAGGCAGGCCGGCCGAGAGACCCAGTACTTC
TRBD2,.,TRBJ2-7,TRBV9,CASSLGTSGLYEQYF,TGTGCCAGCAGCCTTGGGACTAGCGGGCTCTACGAGCAGTACTTC
TRBD1,.,TRBJ2-7,TRBV4-1,CASSQVSGQGSSYEQYF,TGCGCCAGCAGCCAAGTATCGGGACAGGGTTCCTCCTACGAGCAGTACTTC
.,.,TRBJ1-5,TRBV6-6,CASRDRNQPQHF,TGTGCCAGCAGAGACAGAAATCAGCCCCAGCATTTT
TRBD1,.,TRBJ1-1,TRBV7-8,CASSLWDRGNEAFF,TGTGCCAGCAGCTTATGGGACAGGGGGAATGAAGCTTTCTTT
TRBD2,.,TRBJ2-1,TRBV28,CASSLAGVSYNEQFF,TGTGCCAGCAGCCTAGCGGGAGTCTCCTACAATGAGCAGTTCTTC
TRBD1,.,TRBJ2-2,TRBV5-4,CASSFGQGGNTGELFF,TGTGCCAGCAGCTTTGGACAGGGAGGGAACACCGGGGAGCTGTTTTTT
TRBD2,few,TRBJ2-1,TRBV30,CAWSEGLAVSEQFF,TGTGCCTGGAGTGAGGGACTAGCGGTCAGTGAGCAGTTCTTC
TRBD1,once,TRBJ1-5,TRBV5-6,CASSFRDSYQPQHF,TGTGCCAGCAGCTTCCGGGACAGCTATCAGCCCCAGCATTTT
TRBD2,.,TRBJ2-5,TRBV30,CAWSTGLAVWETQYF,TGTGCCTGGAGCACGGGACTAGCGGTTTGGGAGACCCAGTACTTC
TRBD2,.,TRBJ2-1,TRBV5-4,CASSGGTSGRSYNEQFF,TGTGCCAGCAGCGGTGGGACTAGCGGGCGATCCTACAATGAGCAGTTCTTC